A single sample is the source of the 21 T cell receptor beta chains below, sequenced in a study of CD8 T cells in ankylosing spondylitis. Study-wide points: Ankylosing spondylitis blood seemed to carry a telltale TCR beta motif made of fewer than ten highly homologous variants.

TCRdb fed the 5' RACE reads into MiXCR, producing one record per CDR3 protein. The sample contains more than 600,000 distinct CDR3 sequences, around 17% of which appear only once. These receptors' targets are unknown. Sequencing was carried out using blood, either unsorted or a sorted T cell fraction (not recorded which). These receptors came from a male donor with ankylosing spondylitis.

The chain is built from TRBV7-9 and TRBJ2-1; D uncertain. The CDR3 is 15 residues long. Germline V gene lookup returns CDR1 SEHNR and CDR2 FQNEAQ (reference sequence). V lost 1 base and J 3 bases, leaving 10 bases between the germline ends. CDR3 residues: CASSLGSRNYNEQFF. In nucleotides, the CDR3 is TGTGCCAGCAGCTTAGGGTCTCGCAACTACAATGAGCAGTTCTTC.

The rearrangement links TRBV29-1 to TRBJ2-5, with TRBD1 identical over 7 bases. V trimming: 5 bases; J trimming: 0 bases; junction bases outside the gene matches: 6. Germline values: CDR1 SQVTM, CDR2 ANQGSEA. The CDR3 has 14 amino acids. The CDR3 DNA reads as TGCAGCGTTACCCCAGGGACAGACCAAGAGACCCAGTACTTC. Residues: CSVTPGTDQETQYF.

This clonotype was counted only a few times. This rearrangement joins TRBV7-2 to TRBJ2-1, with D perhaps given as TRBD1 or TRBD2 (5 bases each). CDR1 is SGHTA, CDR2 FQGNSA, per germline. There are 13 residues in the CDR3. V was clipped by 5 bases and J by 6 bases, with 11 bases between them. The CDR3 nucleotides read TGTGCCAGCAGCGTACGGGGCCCCAATGAGCAGTTCTTC. The encoded protein is CASSVRGPNEQFF.

The J gene is TRBJ1-1, the V gene TRBV12-3 or TRBV12-4; 7 bases fit TRBD1. The CDR3 has 17 amino acids. The J segment lost 0 bases and the V segment lost 4 bases, leaving 11 bases of the junction unmatched. The CDR3 reads CASSWKGQLRMNTEAFF. CDR3 nucleotide sequence: TGTGCCAGCAGTTGGAAGGGACAGCTACGCATGAACACTGAAGCTTTCTTT.

The chain combines TRBV28 with TRBJ2-2; TRBD1 aligns across 8 bases. Germline CDR1 reads MDHEN; CDR2 reads SYDVKM. This CDR3 comprises 17 residues. V trimming: 6 bases; J trimming: 2 bases; junction bases outside the gene matches: 11. The CDR3 coding sequence is TGTGCCAGCAGCCCGACAGGGGTCCGGGTTAACACCGGGGAGCTGTTTTTT. It is translated as CASSPTGVRVNTGELFF.

This clonotype was found a few times. In DNA form, the CDR3 reads TGTGCCATCAGTCGGCCCGGGACAGGTAACCAAGAGACCCAGTACTTC. The encoded protein is CAISRPGTGNQETQYF. The rearrangement links TRBV10-3 to TRBJ2-5; 8 nucleotides line up with TRBD1. Trimming removed 5 bases from V and 0 bases from J; junction bases left unmatched: 8. This CDR3 is built from 16 residues. From germline, CDR1 is ENHRY and CDR2 SYGVKD.

The chain employs TRBV13 and TRBJ2-3; D assignment may be TRBD1 or TRBD2 (5 bases each). CDR1 PRHDT and CDR2 FYEKMQ come from the germline V gene (reference sequence). The germline V and J ends were trimmed by 5 bases and 0 bases, with 15 bases remaining between them. The CDR3 runs to 16 residues. The CDR3 spells CASSPWDRSSTDTQYF. The CDR3 DNA follows: TGTGCCAGCAGCCCCTGGGACCGCTCTAGCACAGATACGCAGTATTTT.

The chain carries TRBV13 and TRBJ1-2; D not certain. In germline, CDR1 is PRHDT, CDR2 FYEKMQ (reference sequence). The CDR3 sequence is 15 residues long. V was cut by 1 base and J by 7 bases, with 16 bases left in between. The chain's CDR3 is CASSLESGQTGGYTF. The CDR3 coding sequence is TGTGCCAGCAGCTTAGAATCCGGGCAGACGGGTGGCTACACCTTC.

The chain recombines TRBV4-1 with TRBJ2-7; D may match TRBD1 or TRBD2 (7 bases each). Germline V gene lookup returns CDR1 MGHRA and CDR2 YSYEKL. The CDR3 runs 15 residues. V dropped 0 bases and J dropped 4 bases, with 13 bases sitting between them. For the CDR3, the DNA is TGCGCCAGCAGCCAAGAGGCCAGGGGGGGTTACGAGCAGTACTTC. Protein: CASSQEARGGYEQYF.

This clonotype was counted a few times. V usage is TRBV24-1 and J usage is TRBJ2-7, with D perhaps matching TRBD2 (6 bases). This CDR3 is built from 15 residues. Germline CDR1 is KGHDR and CDR2 is SFDVKD. Trimming stripped 9 bases from V and 1 base from J, with 18 bases between. This CDR3 reads CATEGNERASYEQYF. The CDR3 DNA reads as TGTGCCACCGAGGGTAACGAGCGGGCGTCCTACGAGCAGTACTTC.

There are many counts of this clonotype. This chain connects TRBV7-8 to TRBJ1-5, with 9 positions matching TRBD1. V lost 4 bases, J lost 5 bases, and 0 bases stayed unmatched. This CDR3 has 13 amino acids. CDR1 SGHVS and CDR2 FQNEAQ come from the germline V gene. This chain's CDR3 is CASSWDRDQPQHF. The CDR3 DNA reads as TGTGCCAGCAGCTGGGACAGGGATCAGCCCCAGCATTTT.

This clonotype was observed a handful of times. The chain couples TRBV27 to TRBJ1-1; no definite D call. CDR3 length equals 14 residues. Trimming took off 8 bases at V and 5 bases at J, with 18 bases between the two ends. Germline V gene data show CDR1 as MNHEY and CDR2 as SMNVEV (reference sequence). CDR3 sequence (DNA): TGTGCCAGCCGTACAACGGCCAGGCCGACTGAAGCTTTCTTT. It is translated as CASRTTARPTEAFF.

The rearrangement links TRBV5-6 to TRBJ2-1; 8 nucleotides align to TRBD1. Trimming at V came to 2 bases and at J to 4 bases, leaving 5 bases not matched to a gene. Germline V gives CDR1 SGHDT, CDR2 YYEEEE. The CDR3 is 15 amino acids. CDR3 region: CASSFGTGYYNEQFF. CDR3 DNA sequence: TGTGCCAGCAGCTTCGGGACAGGTTATTACAATGAGCAGTTCTTC. The complete variable domain, with remaining parts taken from reference TRBV5-6 and TRBJ2-1, reads DAGVTQSPTHLIKTRGQQVTLRCSPKSGHDTVSWYQQALGQGPQFIFQYYEEEERQRGNFPDRFSGHQFPNYSSELNVNALLLGDSALYLCASSFGTGYYNEQFFGPGTRLTVL.

There are a few counts of this clonotype. The chain recombines TRBV11-2 with TRBJ2-7; tentative D call: TRBD1 (5 bases). The CDR3 consists of 15 residues. V was shortened by 1 base and J by 1 base, with 11 bases between the two germline ends. From germline, CDR1 is SGHAT and CDR2 FQNNGV. In DNA, the CDR3 is TGTGCCAGCAGCTTAGCCGGCGACAGATCCTACGAGCAGTACTTC. As protein: CASSLAGDRSYEQYF.

This clonotype appeared a few times. V gene TRBV13 combines with J gene TRBJ2-7; 13 positions match TRBD2. Trimming at V came to 6 bases and at J to 7 bases, leaving 6 bases not matched to a gene. Germline V gene sequence: CDR1 PRHDT, CDR2 FYEKMQ (reference sequence). This CDR3 is built from 14 residues. CDR3 sequence: CASSYGLAGEEQYF. Written as DNA, the CDR3 is TGTGCCAGCAGTTACGGACTAGCGGGGGAAGAGCAGTACTTC.

The chain links TRBV4-3 to TRBJ1-1, with D possibly being TRBD1 (5 bases). From germline, CDR1 is LGHNA and CDR2 YSLEER. The CDR3 is 15 amino acids. V lost 3 bases, J lost 2 bases, and 13 bases lay in between. CDR3 nucleotides: TGCGCCAGCAGCCACGCCGGGACGGGCAACACTGAAGCTTTCTTT. Its translation: CASSHAGTGNTEAFF.

The rearrangement links TRBV6-1 to TRBJ2-7; 9 positions agree with TRBD1. V trimming: 7 bases; J trimming: 4 bases; junction bases outside the gene matches: 5. The CDR3 spans 13 residues. Germline V gene data show CDR1 as MNHNS and CDR2 as SASEGT. The CDR3 spells CASTDDRGYEQYF. The CDR3, as DNA: TGTGCCAGCACCGACGACAGGGGGTACGAGCAGTACTTC.

This clonotype has a count of ten or more. This chain links TRBV6-4 with TRBJ2-3, with D perhaps matching TRBD2 (5 bases). CDR1 is MRHNA, CDR2 SNTAGT, per germline. V was clipped by 5 bases and J by 4 bases, with 16 bases between them. The CDR3 consists of 15 residues. This CDR3 reads CASSQDPPGSDTQYF. The CDR3 nucleotides are TGTGCCAGCAGTCAGGACCCCCCGGGATCAGATACGCAGTATTTT.

Only a few counts were recorded for this clonotype. The chain carries TRBV12-3 or TRBV12-4 and TRBJ2-3; unclear D gene. V was shortened by 2 bases and J by 2 bases, with 11 bases between the two germline ends. The CDR3 is 15 amino acids. The CDR3 loop reads CASSLRTRITDTQYF. CDR3 bases: TGTGCCAGCAGTTTACGGACCCGGATCACAGATACGCAGTATTTT.

This clonotype appeared a few times. This sequence joins TRBV3-1 and TRBJ1-4; a possible D gene is TRBD1 (6 bases). Germline V gene sequence: CDR1 LGHDT, CDR2 YNNKEL (reference sequence). This CDR3 region has 14 residues. With 5 bases removed from V and 4 bases from J, the gap between germline ends came to 11 bases. The CDR3 nucleotides are TGTGCCAGCAGCAGAGGGGGTTTTAATGAAAAACTGTTTTTT. Its protein is CASSRGGFNEKLFF.

This clonotype was seen a handful of times. The chain is built from TRBV7-6 and TRBJ2-2; TRBD1 agrees at 7 bases. CDR1 and CDR2 from the germline V gene are SGHVS and FNYEAQ. J was trimmed by 1 base and V by 6 bases; bases with no gene match: 14. CDR3 length: 18 residues. CDR3 region: CASSTGTALYQNTGELFF. The CDR3 nucleotides read TGTGCCAGCAGTACCGGGACAGCACTCTACCAGAACACCGGGGAGCTGTTTTTT.